This TCR beta chain comes out of a study of blood T cell repertoires in COVID-19. Across the study: COVID-19 samples collected from the United States, Italy and Spain covered acute and convalescent phases. The analysed material was cDNA or gDNA that came from T cells, B-cell-depleted T cells, or PBMCs.

The CDR3 consists of 13 residues. Germline V gene sequence: CDR1 SSHAT, CDR2 FNYEAQ (reference sequence). The table lists this clone with a few counts. At one boundary the junction diverges from the germline segment, which might be a read error. Authors' methods: Reference gene primer amplification gave nucleated cell count estimates. Libraries were prepared by immunoSEQ multiplex PCR; TCRdb keeps only in-frame clonotypes and omits some of them. V and J calls and clone size follow that table, whereas D and trimming were derived from the DNA. The data show approximately 68,000 clones, with about nine tenths seen just once and roughly 11% held by the top ten.

This rearrangement joins TRBV7-7 to TRBJ2-2, with D uncertain. This sequence originates from a man aged 65 to 79 with active or convalescent COVID-19. Sequencing was carried out using peripheral blood. DNA for the CDR3: TGTGCTAGCAGCTTAGATGGGCCCGGGGAGCTGTTTTTT. As protein: CASSLDGPGELFF.